The present T cell receptor beta chain was sequenced within a study of radiation and T cells in renal cell carcinoma. In its sample, this clone is medium-sized. This specimen includes other DNA sequences encoding the same CDR3. J was trimmed by 5 bases and V by 3 bases; bases with no gene match: 6. CDR1 is SGHRS, CDR2 YFSETQ, per germline. This CDR3 region has 14 residues. The treatment: treatment-naive control, cytoreductive nephrectomy. Control tumors came from treatment-naive patients without prior radiation. Clear cell pathology was present in this patient's renal cell carcinoma. Clones were read by immunoSEQ multiplex PCR, and TCRdb kept only the in-frame ones, dropping some. Of 20,000 to 30,000 clones detected, about three fifths appear once; the ten largest clones hold 22%.

The TCR comes from a man aged 35 to 55 with renal cell carcinoma. The material sequenced was tumor tissue, taken from a patient whose treatment was nephrectomy without radiotherapy. V and J are TRBV5-1 and TRBJ1-2; TRBD1 aligns across 8 bases. The CDR3 DNA reads TGCGCCAGCAGCTCAGGACAGGGCGGGTATGGCTACACCTTC. This codes for CASSSGQGGYGYTF.